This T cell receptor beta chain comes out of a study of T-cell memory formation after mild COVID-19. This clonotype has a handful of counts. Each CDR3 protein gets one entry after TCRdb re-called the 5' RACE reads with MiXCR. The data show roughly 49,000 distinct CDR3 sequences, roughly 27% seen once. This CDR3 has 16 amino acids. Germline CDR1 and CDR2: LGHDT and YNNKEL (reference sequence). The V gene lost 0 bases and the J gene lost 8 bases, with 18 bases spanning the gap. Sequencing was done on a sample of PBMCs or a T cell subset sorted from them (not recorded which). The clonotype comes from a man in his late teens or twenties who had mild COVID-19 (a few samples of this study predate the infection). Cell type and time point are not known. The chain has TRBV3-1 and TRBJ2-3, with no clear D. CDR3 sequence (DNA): TGTGCCAGCAGCCAAGAGTGGAGTTTCGGCGGATCTACGCAGTATTTT. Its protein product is CASSQEWSFGGSTQYF.